This entry lists 14 T cell receptor beta chains sequenced from one sample in a study of blood T cell repertoires in COVID-19. Some clones are missing from TCRdb's copy, which holds only in-frame ones; the method was immunoSEQ multiplex PCR. The table shows about 58,000 clones, with 78% occurring only once. Sample: peripheral blood. These receptors came from a human donor in a cohort sampled during active COVID-19.

J is TRBJ2-5 and V is TRBV7-9, with D possibly matching TRBD1 (5 bases). This CDR3 is 16 amino acids long. CDR1 SEHNR and CDR2 FQNEAQ come from the germline V gene (reference sequence). V gave up 1 base and J gave up 3 bases, with 15 bases separating them. The CDR3 spells CASSLGITGDEETQYF. The CDR3 DNA follows: TGTGCCAGCAGCTTAGGGATAACAGGAGATGAAGAGACCCAGTACTTC.

In its sample, this clone ranks as medium-sized. CDR3 loop: CASSLSHPLYNEQFF. Written as DNA, the CDR3 is TGTGCCAGCAGTTTATCTCACCCCCTATACAATGAGCAGTTCTTC. The rearrangement joins TRBV27 to TRBJ2-1; D not resolved. Germline values: CDR1 MNHEY, CDR2 SMNVEV (reference sequence). The CDR3 covers 15 residues. Between the trimmed V and J ends, which lost 0 bases and 4 bases, there was a span of 10 bases.

This chain uses TRBV13 with TRBJ1-3; D is unresolved. V lost 2 bases and J lost 2, with 7 bases in between. From germline, CDR1 is PRHDT and CDR2 FYEKMQ (reference sequence). This CDR3 spans 14 amino acids. The CDR3 DNA follows: TGTGCCAGCAGCTTATCAGGCGCTGGAAACACCATATATTTT. Translating it yields CASSLSGAGNTIYF.

The chain is built from TRBV12-5 and TRBJ1-1; D gene unclear. Per the germline V gene, CDR1 is LGHNT and CDR2 is FRNRAP. CDR3 size: 12 residues. V dropped 3 bases and J dropped 3 bases, with 5 bases sitting between them. The CDR3 region has the DNA TGTGCTAGTGGTTTCGGGGACACTGAAGCTTTCTTT. It translates to CASGFGDTEAFF.

The V gene is TRBV19, the J gene TRBJ2-7; maybe TRBD1 (6 bases). Between the trimmed V and J ends, which lost 6 bases and 3 bases, there was a span of 12 bases. CDR1 LNHDA and CDR2 SQIVND come from the germline V gene (reference sequence). This CDR3 comprises 13 residues. The CDR3 DNA is TGTGCCAGTAGGGGCCGAGGGGGCTACGAGCAGTACTTC. As protein: CASRGRGGYEQYF.

The CDR3 DNA reads TGTGCCAGCAGTGCCCCTCTAGGGACAGGGAACCCTCCCTACGAGCAGTACTTC. It encodes CASSAPLGTGNPPYEQYF. The genes are TRBV6-4 and TRBJ2-7; 9 bases are a match to TRBD1. V lost 4 bases to trimming and J lost 2 bases; unmatched junction nucleotides: 15. CDR3 size: 18 residues. Per germline, CDR1 MRHNA and CDR2 SNTAGT.

The gene calls are TRBV9 and TRBJ2-7; D uncertain. V lost 2 bases and J lost 2, with 11 bases in between. The length of the CDR3 is 14 residues. CDR1 is SGDLS and CDR2 is YYNGEE in the germline V gene. CDR3 nucleotides: TGTGCCAGCAGCGTGGGCGCCCCACCCTACGAGCAGTACTTC. Its protein product is CASSVGAPPYEQYF.

The genes are TRBV12-5 and TRBJ2-1; 8 bases match TRBD1. This CDR3 is 16 amino acids long. With V trimmed by 6 bases and J by 4 bases, 11 bases remained unmatched. Germline CDR1 is LGHNT and CDR2 is FRNRAP. CDR3 sequence reads: CASGQPGTGYYNEQFF. DNA of the CDR3: TGTGCTAGTGGGCAACCCGGGACAGGTTATTACAATGAGCAGTTCTTC.

This clone appeared many times. The chain combines TRBV6-5 with TRBJ2-7, with D possibly being TRBD1 (5 bases). The CDR3 consists of 14 residues. V dropped 4 bases and J dropped 0 bases, with 10 bases sitting between them. Germline V gene sequence: CDR1 MNHEY, CDR2 SVGAGI. The CDR3 is CASSSDTFSYEQYF. The DNA of the CDR3 is TGTGCCAGCAGTTCGGACACCTTCTCCTACGAGCAGTACTTC.

The CDR3 DNA reads TGTGCCAGTAGTATACTAGCGGGACTCACAGATACGCAGTATTTT. Its protein product is CASSILAGLTDTQYF. The chain combines TRBV19 with TRBJ2-3; TRBD2 aligns across 9 bases. Germline loops: CDR1 LNHDA, CDR2 SQIVND (reference sequence). The CDR3 sequence is 15 residues long. The J segment lost 2 bases and the V segment lost 2 bases, leaving 2 bases of the junction unmatched.

In DNA, the CDR3 is TGTGCCAGCAGCCGTGCCGAGGGGGCAAACATTCAGTACTTC. Translated, it gives CASSRAEGANIQYF. V usage is TRBV3-1 (or the pseudogene TRBV3-2) and J usage is TRBJ2-4, with 7 bases that match TRBD1. The CDR3 extends over 14 amino acids. With 4 bases clipped from V and 6 bases from J, the junction kept 6 bases outside the gene matches. Germline CDR1 reads LGHDT; CDR2 reads YNNKEL (reference sequence).

The chain links TRBV19 to TRBJ1-2; 7 bases align to TRBD1. CDR3 size: 14 residues. Germline assignment: CDR1 LNHDA and CDR2 SQIVND (reference sequence). V was clipped by 4 bases and J by 8 bases; unmatched bases: 10. CDR3 loop: CASSTPGQFWGYTF. DNA of the CDR3: TGTGCCAGTAGTACCCCGGGACAGTTCTGGGGCTACACCTTC.

V is TRBV12-3 or TRBV12-4 and J is TRBJ2-7, with 8 positions matching TRBD2. The CDR3 is 13 amino acids. V lost 7 bases, J lost 5 bases, and 7 bases stayed unmatched. CDR3 residues: CASTWGGLDEQYF. As DNA, the CDR3 is TGTGCCAGCACCTGGGGGGGACTAGACGAGCAGTACTTC.

For the CDR3, the DNA is TGTGCCAGCTCAAGGACTCACGATAGCAATCAGCCCCAGCATTTT. Translated: CASSRTHDSNQPQHF. The J gene is TRBJ1-5, the V gene TRBV18; the D is unclear. This CDR3 is built from 15 residues. Per the germline V gene, CDR1 is KGHSH and CDR2 is LQKENI. The V gene lost 5 bases and the J gene lost 0 bases, with 11 bases spanning the gap.